This TCR beta chain was captured in a study of T cells expressing NK-cell markers. Across the study: Eight donors were sequenced, seven testing HCMV-seropositive and one testing seronegative.

The CDR3 totals 14 residues. The germline V gene has CDR1 GTSNPN and CDR2 SVGIG (reference sequence). Findings of the study overall: For several donors, the dominant NKG2C+ clonotypes made up about 1.0-7.5% of their CD8+ T cells.

TCRdb reprocessed the 5' RACE reads and reports one entry per CDR3 protein, with no DNA. The sample data list 130,000 to 150,000 distinct CDR3 sequences. About this clonotype: Its antigen is undetermined.

The receptor's source is a young man in good health. The V and J genes are TRBV30 and TRBJ2-2; the TCRdb call, TRBD1, lacks DNA for checking. The sequenced sample was blood T cells: a sorted CD56 or NKG2C T cell subset, CD4+ or CD8+ T cells, or bulk PBMC T cells (not recorded which). CDR3 loop: CAWERGLDTGELFF.